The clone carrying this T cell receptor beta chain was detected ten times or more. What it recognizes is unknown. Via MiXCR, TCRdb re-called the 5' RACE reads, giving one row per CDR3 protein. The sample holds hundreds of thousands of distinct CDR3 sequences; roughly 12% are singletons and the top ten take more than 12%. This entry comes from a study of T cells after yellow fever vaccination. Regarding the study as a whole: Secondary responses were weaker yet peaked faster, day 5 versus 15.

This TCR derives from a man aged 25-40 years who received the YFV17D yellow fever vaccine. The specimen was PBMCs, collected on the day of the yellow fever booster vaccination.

The CDR3 here is CASSPRSYNEQFF. For the CDR3, the DNA is TGTGCCAGCTCACCTAGGTCCTACAATGAGCAGTTCTTC. V usage is TRBV18 and J usage is TRBJ2-1, with D hard to call. Trimming cost V 3 bases and J 1 base, with 4 bases left between them. Germline V gene lookup returns CDR1 KGHSH and CDR2 LQKENI. This CDR3 spans 13 amino acids.